This T cell receptor (beta chain) comes out of a study of OX40 agonist ivuxolimab in advanced cancers. This clone occurred once. What it binds is not known. Broader study findings: Researchers did not determine the expanded peripheral T cells' antigen specificity.

Germline V lookup: CDR1 SGHDN, CDR2 FVKESK. The germline V and J ends were trimmed by 0 bases and 4 bases, with 9 bases remaining between them. The CDR3 runs to 14 residues. Method: immunoSEQ multiplex PCR; TCRdb's copy keeps in-frame clones and lacks some. The table includes 90,000 to 120,000 clones, 85% to 95% detected once. The input for sequencing was CD4+ or CD8+ T cells sorted from blood, taken in a trial of the OX40 agonist ivuxolimab. V and J are TRBV14 and TRBJ2-5, with D possibly called TRBD1 or TRBD2 (5 bases each). The TCR sequence derives from an adult with an advanced solid tumor such as melanoma, head and neck, liver or kidney cancer. DNA of the CDR3: TGTGCCAGCAGCCAAGACGGGACGCCAGAGACCCAGTACTTC. Translating it yields CASSQDGTPETQYF.